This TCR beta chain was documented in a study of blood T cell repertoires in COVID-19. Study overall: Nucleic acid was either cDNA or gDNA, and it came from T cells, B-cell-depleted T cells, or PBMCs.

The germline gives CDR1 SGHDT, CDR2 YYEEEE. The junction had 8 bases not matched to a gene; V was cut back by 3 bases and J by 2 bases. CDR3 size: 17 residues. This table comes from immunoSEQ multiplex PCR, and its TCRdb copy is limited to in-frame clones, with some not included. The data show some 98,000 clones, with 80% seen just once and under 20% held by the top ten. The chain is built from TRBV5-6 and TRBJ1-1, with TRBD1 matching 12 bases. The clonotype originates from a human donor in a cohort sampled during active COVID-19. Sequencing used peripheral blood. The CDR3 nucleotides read TGTGCCAGCAGCTCGGGACAGGGGGCGCTGAGAAACACTGAAGCTTTCTTT. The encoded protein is CASSSGQGALRNTEAFF.